What follows are 30 T cell receptor beta chains derived from one specimen sequenced in a study of beta chain features in type 1 diabetes. Study conclusions and caveats: Among all four CD4+ subsets, Type 1 diabetes patients had TCRB CDR3s that were moderately but significantly shorter.

Their antigen targets remain unknown. Every isolated RNA sample was fully reverse transcribed, so sequencing captured expressed TCRB transcripts. Assay: immunoSEQ multiplex PCR; the TCRdb copy retains only in-frame clones and omits some. The sample contains some 330,000 clones, 10% to 15% of which appear only once. Source material: naive CD4+ T cells from blood. These receptors were obtained from a woman aged 18-29 years with type 1 diabetes.

The rearrangement links TRBV14 to TRBJ1-2, with D possibly being TRBD1 (5 bases). Germline values: CDR1 SGHDN, CDR2 FVKESK. The CDR3 is 14 amino acids. The ends were cut back, 1 base at V and 1 base at J, with 7 bases in the middle. The CDR3 sequence: CASSQGRVNYGYTF. The CDR3 region has the DNA TGTGCCAGCAGCCAAGGCAGGGTTAACTATGGCTACACCTTC. The complete variable domain, with remaining parts taken from reference TRBV14 and TRBJ1-2, reads EAGVTQFPSHSVIEKGQTVTLRCDPISGHDNLYWYRRVMGKEIKFLLHFVKESKQDESGMPNNRFLAERTGGTYSTLKVQPAELEDSGVYFCASSQGRVNYGYTFGSGTRLTVV.

The gene calls are TRBV7-9 and TRBJ1-1; D ambiguous. Germline V CDR1 and CDR2: SEHNR, FQNEAQ (reference sequence). This CDR3 contains 11 residues. Deletions cut 4 bases from V and 8 bases from J, with 8 bases between. The CDR3 reads CASSSSVEAFF. DNA of the CDR3: TGTGCCAGCAGCTCCAGCGTAGAAGCTTTCTTT. The whole variable domain, remainder taken from reference TRBV7-9 and TRBJ1-1, is DTGVSQNPRHKITKRGQNVTFRCDPISEHNRLYWYRQTLGQGPEFLTYFQNEAQLEKSRLLSDRFSAERPKGSFSTLEIQRTEQGDSAMYLCASSSSVEAFFGQGTRLTVV.

This clone came up a few times. The chain recombines TRBV4-2 with TRBJ2-1; 8 bases are a match to TRBD2. V lost 4 bases and J lost 5; bases outside the gene matches: 7. The CDR3 loop spans 15 amino acids. Looked up from germline, CDR1 is LGHNA and CDR2 is YNFKEQ. The CDR3, as DNA: TGTGCCAGCAGCCGGCCTAGCGGGCCAAACAATGAGCAGTTCTTC. Protein sequence: CASSRPSGPNNEQFF.

This clone was observed a handful of times. One end of the junction does not line up with germline, which may come from a read error. This chain connects TRBV5-4 to TRBJ2-3, with 7 bases lining up with TRBD1. Germline-derived CDR1 and CDR2 are SGHNT and YYREEE (reference sequence). This CDR3 spans 17 amino acids. CDR3 sequence reads: CASSQEPGQSFTDTQYF. The CDR3 nucleotides are TGCGCCAGCAGCCAAGAACCGGGACAGTCCTTCACAGATACGCAGTATTTT.

The chain couples TRBV5-1 to TRBJ2-3; 10 bases line up with TRBD1. Germline assignment: CDR1 SGHRS and CDR2 YFSETQ. The junction had 13 bases not matched to a gene; V was cut back by 5 bases and J by 4 bases. The CDR3 consists of 17 residues. The CDR3 nucleotides read TGCGCCAGCAGTCGACAGACCGGGACAGGGGATGCAGATACGCAGTATTTT. This sequence encodes CASSRQTGTGDADTQYF.

With respect to this clone: This CDR3 is also generated by other DNA sequences in the sample. The rearrangement links TRBV7-9 to TRBJ1-5; maybe TRBD1 (6 bases). This CDR3 is built from 12 residues. V lost 6 bases, J lost 5 bases, and 8 bases lay in between. Germline V gene lookup returns CDR1 SEHNR and CDR2 FQNEAQ (reference sequence). Written as DNA, the CDR3 is TGTGCCAGCAGTCCAGGGGATCAGCCCCAGCATTTT. This gives the protein CASSPGDQPQHF.

V usage is TRBV9 and J usage is TRBJ2-5; 7 nucleotides align to TRBD2. V shed 0 bases, J shed 5 bases, and the junction held 1 base outside the gene matches. Germline assignment: CDR1 SGDLS and CDR2 YYNGEE. The CDR3 sequence is 13 residues long. The CDR3 loop is CASSVDSGETQYF. The DNA of the CDR3 is TGTGCCAGCAGCGTAGATAGCGGGGAGACCCAGTACTTC. The variable domain in full, with the rest retrieved from reference TRBV9 and TRBJ2-5, is DSGVTQTPKHLITATGQRVTLRCSPRSGDLSVYWYQQSLDQGLQFLIQYYNGEERAKGNILERFSAQQFPDLHSELNLSSLELGDSALYFCASSVDSGETQYFGPGTRLLVL.

The genes are TRBV27 and TRBJ1-1; perhaps TRBD1 as D (5 bases). Trimming removed 0 bases at V and 11 bases at J, with 16 bases between. The CDR3 totals 14 residues. Germline CDR1 reads MNHEY; CDR2 reads SMNVEV (reference sequence). The CDR3 sequence is CASSLSLAAGRAFF. The CDR3 DNA is TGTGCCAGCAGTTTATCGCTGGCCGCAGGGAGGGCTTTCTTT.

The V and J genes are TRBV19 and TRBJ1-2; the D is unclear. V was trimmed by 8 bases and J by 3 bases, leaving 13 bases between them. CDR3 length: 13 residues. Per germline, CDR1 LNHDA and CDR2 SQIVND (reference sequence). CDR3 loop: CASQIDTHYGYTF. The CDR3 DNA is TGTGCCAGTCAGATCGACACTCACTATGGCTACACCTTC.

This clone appeared a few times. The rearrangement links TRBV6-5 to TRBJ2-3; 7 bases are a match to TRBD1. V was clipped by 4 bases and J by 1 base; unmatched bases: 5. The CDR3 spans 15 residues. Looked up from germline, CDR1 is MNHEY and CDR2 is SVGAGI. CDR3 region: CASSSPGQGTDTQYF. For the CDR3, the DNA is TGTGCCAGCAGTTCCCCCGGACAGGGCACAGATACGCAGTATTTT.

This clone was seen only a few times. The chain combines TRBV5-1 with TRBJ1-6; D unresolved. The CDR3 totals 15 residues. Germline V CDR1 and CDR2: SGHRS, YFSETQ. V was clipped by 0 bases and J by 8 bases, with 12 bases between them. The CDR3 DNA follows: TGCGCCAGCAGCTTGGGATCCCCGGGATATTCACCCCTCCACTTT. Protein sequence: CASSLGSPGYSPLHF.

The V call is TRBV6-5, the J call TRBJ2-2, with TRBD2 identical over 8 bases. CDR3 length: 15 amino acids. Germline loops: CDR1 MNHEY, CDR2 SVGAGI. After removal of 11 bases from V and 0 bases from J, the junction contained 8 bases not matched to a gene. DNA of the CDR3: TGTGCCGCATCCGGACTAGCACCGAACACCGGGGAGCTGTTTTTT. It encodes CAASGLAPNTGELFF.

This clone was observed a few times. Sequence at one end of the junction differs from germline and may be a read error. This chain connects TRBV7-9 to TRBJ2-7, with 8 bases lining up with TRBD2. Germline V gives CDR1 SEHNR, CDR2 FQNEAQ (reference sequence). The CDR3 has 11 residues. The DNA of the CDR3 is TGTGCCAGCAGCCCGGGGGGGCCGGGCGGCTGG. Translated, it gives CASSPGGPGGW.

This sequence joins TRBV7-2 and TRBJ1-4; tentatively, D is TRBD1 (6 bases). This CDR3 region has 14 residues. CDR1 is SGHTA and CDR2 is FQGNSA in the germline V gene. The V end was cut by 6 bases, the J end by 8 bases, with 16 bases between. The CDR3 protein is CASSGRSGAEKLFF. CDR3 bases: TGTGCCAGCAGTGGACGCTCAGGGGCCGAAAAACTGTTTTTT.

This chain uses TRBV6-6 with TRBJ1-5, with TRBD1 matching 8 bases. Per the germline V gene, CDR1 is MNHNY and CDR2 is SVGAGI (reference sequence). The ends lost 0 bases at V and 6 bases at J; junction bases unmatched: 4. This CDR3 spans 15 amino acids. The CDR3 protein is CASSYSQGDGQPQHF. DNA for the CDR3: TGTGCCAGCAGTTACTCACAGGGGGACGGTCAGCCCCAGCATTTT.

In its sample, this clone was seen a few times. The genes are TRBV2 and TRBJ1-5; D gene ambiguous. The CDR3 extends over 14 amino acids. Trimming cost V 1 base and J 3 bases, with 7 bases left between them. The germline gives CDR1 SNHLY, CDR2 FYNNEI. This CDR3 is CASSEGQINQPQHF. CDR3 sequence (DNA): TGTGCCAGCAGTGAAGGACAAATCAATCAGCCCCAGCATTTT.

The CDR3 DNA follows: TGTGCCAGCAGCTTGGTGCCGACCCAGGGGGAGACCCAGTACTTC. Amino acid sequence: CASSLVPTQGETQYF. The V call is TRBV5-5, the J call TRBJ2-5; a weak D match, TRBD1 (6 bases). The CDR3 has 15 amino acids. The V and J ends lost 0 bases and 5 bases respectively, with 14 bases between them. The germline CDR1 and CDR2 sequences are SGHKS and YYEKEE (reference sequence).

This clone has more than one count but fewer than ten. The J gene is TRBJ2-5, the V gene TRBV11-2; TRBD1 agrees at 9 bases. The germline V gene encodes CDR1 SGHAT and CDR2 FQNNGV. This CDR3 is 15 amino acids long. V lost 1 base and J lost 5; bases outside the gene matches: 5. In DNA form, the CDR3 reads TGTGCCAGCAGCTTAGTCACAGGGGGCTTTGAGACCCAGTACTTC. Encoded protein: CASSLVTGGFETQYF.

This sequence joins TRBV4-3 and TRBJ2-7; perhaps TRBD1 as D (5 bases). The CDR3 consists of 13 residues. V lost 4 bases and J 5 bases, leaving 12 bases between the germline ends. The germline V gene has CDR1 LGHNA and CDR2 YSLEER. CDR3 sequence reads: CASSPDTKHEQYF. DNA of the CDR3: TGCGCCAGCAGCCCGGACACGAAGCACGAGCAGTACTTC.

The chain couples TRBV7-9 to TRBJ1-2, with D perhaps matching TRBD1 (5 bases). CDR3 length: 14 amino acids. Germline-derived CDR1 and CDR2 are SEHNR and FQNEAQ (reference sequence). Trimming left V 0 bases short and J 6 bases short, with 11 bases between. CDR3 region: CASSLAGRVDGYTF. DNA for the CDR3: TGTGCCAGCAGCTTAGCCGGCAGGGTGGATGGCTACACCTTC.

A few counts support this clone. This chain links TRBV18 with TRBJ1-2; D gene ambiguous. V was cut by 3 bases and J by 0 bases, with 5 bases left in between. Germline V gene data show CDR1 as KGHSH and CDR2 as LQKENI. The CDR3 runs 13 residues. The CDR3 loop is CASSPAANYGYTF. Written as DNA, the CDR3 is TGTGCCAGCTCACCGGCGGCTAACTATGGCTACACCTTC. Together with reference TRBV18 and TRBJ1-2, the CDR3 gives the full variable domain: NAGVMQNPRHLVRRRGQEARLRCSPMKGHSHVYWYRQLPEEGLKFMVYLQKENIIDESGMPKERFSAEFPKEGPSILRIQQVVRGDSAAYFCASSPAANYGYTFGSGTRLTVV.

This clone was counted between two and nine times. The chain couples TRBV7-2 to TRBJ2-3; D possibly corresponds to TRBD2 (5 bases). Germline lookup yields CDR1 SGHTA and CDR2 FQGNSA. Deletions cut 1 base from V and 0 bases from J, with 11 bases between. CDR3 length: 16 residues. The CDR3 DNA follows: TGTGCCAGCAGCTTAGGTCGGGGTCCGAGCACAGATACGCAGTATTTT. The encoded protein is CASSLGRGPSTDTQYF. Together with reference TRBV7-2 and TRBJ2-3, the CDR3 gives the full variable domain: GAGVSQSPSNKVTEKGKDVELRCDPISGHTALYWYRQSLGQGLEFLIYFQGNSAPDKSGLPSDRFSAERTGGSVSTLTIQRTQQEDSAVYLCASSLGRGPSTDTQYFGPGTRLTVL.

This clone was detected a few times. The chain carries TRBV2 and TRBJ1-1; D may be TRBD1 (6 bases). The CDR3 has 13 amino acids. Trimming left V 5 bases short and J 1 base short, with 8 bases between. From germline, CDR1 is SNHLY and CDR2 FYNNEI. CDR3 DNA: TGTGCCAGCAGTTCACAGGGGAACACTGAAGCTTTCTTT. Translating gives CASSSQGNTEAFF.

The chain employs TRBV11-2 and TRBJ1-1, with 9 bases that match TRBD1. After removal of 5 bases from V and 6 bases from J, the junction contained 7 bases not matched to a gene. Germline loops: CDR1 SGHAT, CDR2 FQNNGV. The CDR3 runs to 14 residues. The CDR3 DNA sequence: TGTGCCAGCAGCGGACAGGGGCATGGGGCTGAAGCTTTCTTT. Protein product: CASSGQGHGAEAFF.

This clone appeared a few times. The identical CDR3 is also encoded by other nucleotide sequences in the sample. CDR3: CASSLSVSYNEQFF. CDR3 DNA sequence: TGTGCCAGCAGCTTGTCAGTATCCTACAATGAGCAGTTCTTC. The genes are TRBV7-9 and TRBJ2-1; no clear D. Trimming left V 3 bases short and J 1 base short, with 7 bases between. The germline CDR1 and CDR2 sequences are SEHNR and FQNEAQ (reference sequence). The CDR3 is made up of 14 amino acids.

CDR3 sequence reads: CASGWGEGGVREQYF. CDR3 DNA: TGTGCCAGCGGCTGGGGAGAAGGAGGAGTTCGGGAGCAGTACTTC. The rearrangement uses TRBV7-9 and TRBJ2-7, with a tentative D call TRBD2 (5 bases). V lost 8 bases and J 7 bases, leaving 24 bases between the germline ends. The germline CDR1 and CDR2 sequences are SEHNR and FQNEAQ (reference sequence). The CDR3 extends over 15 amino acids.

This clone was counted between two and nine times. This chain links TRBV5-1 with TRBJ2-5; TRBD1 aligns across 12 bases. Germline trimming cut 4 bases from V and 5 bases from J; bases unmatched to any gene: 6. The CDR3 spans 15 residues. Germline CDR1 reads SGHRS; CDR2 reads YFSETQ. CDR3 residues: CASSLGTGGSETQYF. In nucleotides, the CDR3 is TGCGCCAGCAGCCTGGGGACAGGGGGCTCGGAGACCCAGTACTTC.

The rearrangement joins TRBV7-2 to TRBJ2-3, with 7 bases identical to TRBD2. CDR3 length: 18 amino acids. V trimming: 3 bases; J trimming: 4 bases; junction bases outside the gene matches: 16. Germline V gene sequence: CDR1 SGHTA, CDR2 FQGNSA. The CDR3 bases are TGTGCCAGCAGCTTCCCCCTTTCTTTTAGGACTAGGCCAGATACGCAGTATTTT. It yields the protein CASSFPLSFRTRPDTQYF.

This sequence joins TRBV7-2 and TRBJ1-2; D call uncertain. Trimming removed 1 base at V and 4 bases at J, with 7 bases between. The CDR3 extends over 13 amino acids. The V gene's germline CDR1 is SGHTA and CDR2 FQGNSA. The CDR3 bases are TGTGCCAGCAGCTTAGACAGATCCTATGGCTACACCTTC. It codes for CASSLDRSYGYTF.

This clone has only a few counts. The chain combines TRBV15 with TRBJ2-5, with D tentatively TRBD2 (6 bases). Trimming took off 3 bases at V and 2 bases at J, with 16 bases between the two ends. This CDR3 contains 16 residues. The germline gives CDR1 LNHNV, CDR2 YYDKDF (reference sequence). The CDR3 DNA sequence: TGTGCCACCAGCAGTCACCGGGGGAGGCTTCAAGAGACCCAGTACTTC. Translated: CATSSHRGRLQETQYF.